This entry lists 18 T cell receptor beta chains sequenced from one sample in a study of blood T cell repertoires in COVID-19. The assay was immunoSEQ multiplex PCR, and TCRdb's table has in-frame clones only and misses some. The table lists about 140,000 clones, about 86% of them singletons. Sequencing was performed on peripheral blood. These receptors were collected from a woman between 55 and 75 years old with acute or convalescent COVID-19.

The CDR3 bases are TGTGCCAGCAGCTTAGGGGAGGACAGGGTGCGACAGCCCCAGCATTTT. Protein: CASSLGEDRVRQPQHF. The chain carries TRBV7-9 and TRBJ1-5, with 8 bases fitting TRBD1. The trim removed 1 base at V and 7 bases at J, leaving 9 bases unmatched. Germline CDR1 and CDR2: SEHNR and FQNEAQ (reference sequence). The CDR3 spans 16 residues.

The chain combines TRBV19 with TRBJ1-1; maybe TRBD1 (5 bases). Per germline, CDR1 LNHDA and CDR2 SQIVND (reference sequence). Between the trimmed V and J ends, which lost 6 bases and 1 base, there was a span of 9 bases. This CDR3 region has 13 residues. The CDR3 bases are TGTGCCAGTAGCAATACAGGGAACACTGAAGCTTTCTTT. Residues: CASSNTGNTEAFF.

This clone is a singleton in its sample. The V gene is TRBV4-3, the J gene TRBJ2-5, with D perhaps TRBD1 (5 bases). This CDR3 region has 15 residues. Looked up from germline, CDR1 is LGHNA and CDR2 is YSLEER. V lost 1 base and J 3 bases, leaving 12 bases between the germline ends. CDR3 DNA sequence: TGCGCCAGCAGCCAAGGAGACCAGGGAAAAGAGACCCAGTACTTC. Residues: CASSQGDQGKETQYF.

This sequence joins TRBV11-3 and TRBJ2-7, with unresolved D. Germline V gene sequence: CDR1 SGHNT, CDR2 YENEEA. CDR3 size: 16 residues. V was trimmed by 1 base and J by 5 bases, leaving 18 bases between them. The CDR3 spells CASSLGRLGVKNEQYF. In DNA form, the CDR3 reads TGTGCCAGCAGCTTAGGTCGGTTGGGCGTCAAGAACGAGCAGTACTTC. The entire variable domain, with the rest obtained from reference TRBV11-3 and TRBJ2-7, is as follows: EAGVVQSPRYKIIEKKQPVAFWCNPISGHNTLYWYLQNLGQGPELLIRYENEEAVDDSQLPKDRFSAERLKGVDSTLKIQPAELGDSAVYLCASSLGRLGVKNEQYFGPGTRLTVT.

This clone was counted between two and nine times. This chain uses TRBV5-6 with TRBJ1-2; 7 bases align to TRBD1. V shed 3 bases and J 2 bases; nucleotides not matched to a gene: 7. This CDR3 comprises 15 residues. The V gene's germline CDR1 is SGHDT and CDR2 YYEEEE. CDR3 in amino acids: CASSYPMTGNYGYTF. CDR3 in DNA: TGTGCCAGCAGCTACCCAATGACAGGGAACTATGGCTACACCTTC.

The rearrangement uses TRBV16 and TRBJ1-5, with D possibly matching TRBD1 (5 bases). This CDR3 is 13 amino acids long. V lost 0 bases and J 10 bases, leaving 10 bases between the germline ends. CDR1 is KGHSY, CDR2 FQNENV, per germline. The CDR3 nucleotides are TGTGCCAGCAGCCAATCGGGGGGGGTACCCCAGCATTTT. Encoded protein: CASSQSGGVPQHF.

The genes are TRBV7-9 and TRBJ2-3; 8 positions match TRBD1. Looked up from germline, CDR1 is SEHNR and CDR2 is FQNEAQ (reference sequence). The CDR3 spans 14 residues. V gave up 7 bases and J gave up 0 bases; unmatched junction bases: 3. The chain's CDR3 is CASTGDRSTDTQYF. As DNA, the CDR3 is TGTGCCAGCACCGGGGACAGGAGCACAGATACGCAGTATTTT.

The chain has TRBV5-1 and TRBJ2-1; D unclear. Trimming left V 2 bases short and J 5 bases short, with 11 bases between. The CDR3 sequence is 14 residues long. CDR1 and CDR2 from the germline V gene are SGHRS and YFSETQ. The CDR3 DNA reads TGCGCCAGCAGCTTAAGTGCTAACGACAATGAGCAGTTCTTC. As protein: CASSLSANDNEQFF.

The chain recombines TRBV3-1 (or the pseudogene TRBV3-2) with TRBJ2-7; 8 nucleotides align to TRBD1. V shed 3 bases, J shed 1 base, and the junction held 2 bases outside the gene matches. The CDR3 runs 14 residues. Looked up from germline, CDR1 is LGHDT and CDR2 is YNNKEL (reference sequence). CDR3 coding DNA: TGTGCCAGCAGCCAGTGGGACAGGTCCTACGAGCAGTACTTC. Translating gives CASSQWDRSYEQYF.

V is TRBV20-1 and J is TRBJ1-4; D remains unclear. The V gene lost 6 bases and the J gene lost 4 bases, with 6 bases spanning the gap. Germline V gene sequence: CDR1 DFQATT, CDR2 SNEGSKA (reference sequence). The CDR3 loop spans 11 amino acids. The CDR3 spells CSAEGNEKLFF. DNA for the CDR3: TGCAGTGCCGAGGGTAATGAAAAACTGTTTTTT.

The chain employs TRBV3-1 (or the pseudogene TRBV3-2) and TRBJ1-2; 8 positions agree with TRBD1. V shed 1 base and J 7 bases; nucleotides not matched to a gene: 8. The CDR3 loop spans 15 amino acids. CDR1 is LGHDT, CDR2 YNNKEL, per germline (reference sequence). The CDR3 nucleotides read TGTGCCAGCAGCCAAGGTTCAGGGGGCGCGGTTGGCTACACCTTC. This encodes CASSQGSGGAVGYTF.

The chain employs TRBV29-1 and TRBJ1-1; possible D gene TRBD1, 5 bases. The V and J ends lost 6 bases and 2 bases respectively, with 13 bases between them. The CDR3 length is 13 residues. CDR1 and CDR2 (germline): SQVTM, ANQGSEA. The CDR3 DNA reads as TGCAGCGTGACCCGCCAGGGTAACACTGAAGCTTTCTTT. Translation: CSVTRQGNTEAFF.

V gene TRBV7-9 combines with J gene TRBJ2-1; D might be TRBD2 (5 bases). V was clipped by 5 bases and J by 9 bases, with 11 bases between them. Germline V gene data show CDR1 as SEHNR and CDR2 as FQNEAQ (reference sequence). CDR3 size: 12 residues. As DNA, the CDR3 is TGTGCCAGCAGCCCTAGTGGAGGTGAGCAGTTCTTC. Amino acid sequence: CASSPSGGEQFF.

The chain couples TRBV6-2 or TRBV6-3 to TRBJ1-1; 8 nucleotides match TRBD1. The V segment lost 6 bases and the J segment 0 bases; nucleotides outside the gene matches: 9. The V gene's germline CDR1 is MNHEY and CDR2 SVGEGT. The CDR3 extends over 16 amino acids. DNA of the CDR3: TGTGCCAGCAGCCCCGACAGGGGTCCCATGAACACTGAAGCTTTCTTT. The encoded protein is CASSPDRGPMNTEAFF.

The chain joins TRBV19 to TRBJ2-7, with 7 bases aligning to TRBD1. Losses at the gene ends were 4 bases for V and 4 bases for J; bases not matched to a gene: 7. The CDR3 is made up of 14 amino acids. The germline gives CDR1 LNHDA, CDR2 SQIVND (reference sequence). CDR3 DNA sequence: TGTGCCAGTAGTAAAACAGGGGTTGCGTACGAGCAGTACTTC. Protein sequence: CASSKTGVAYEQYF. Full variable domain (missing parts from reference TRBV19 and TRBJ2-7): DGGITQSPKYLFRKEGQNVTLSCEQNLNHDAMYWYRQDPGQGLRLIYYSQIVNDFQKGDIAEGYSVSREKKESFPLTVTSAQKNPTAFYLCASSKTGVAYEQYFGPGTRLTVT.

The chain uses TRBV5-1 and TRBJ2-7, with 8 bases aligning to TRBD1. The trim removed 2 bases at V and 0 bases at J, leaving 13 bases unmatched. The CDR3 contains 18 residues. Looked up from germline, CDR1 is SGHRS and CDR2 is YFSETQ. The CDR3 protein is CASSLNPSGQGASYEQYF. The DNA of the CDR3 is TGCGCCAGCAGCTTAAACCCCAGCGGCCAGGGGGCCTCCTACGAGCAGTACTTC. The full variable domain, with the rest looked up from reference TRBV5-1 and TRBJ2-7, is KAGVTQTPRYLIKTRGQQVTLSCSPISGHRSVSWYQQTPGQGLQFLFEYFSETQRNKGNFPGRFSGRQFSNSRSEMNVSTLELGDSALYLCASSLNPSGQGASYEQYFGPGTRLTVT.

This clone was seen a single time. The CDR3 region has the DNA TGTGCCAGCAGCGTGCGGGACAGGGAGAGTAGTGAGCAGTTCTTC. Translating it yields CASSVRDRESSEQFF. The V call is TRBV4-2, the J call TRBJ2-1, with TRBD1 matching over 9 bases. In germline, CDR1 is LGHNA, CDR2 YNFKEQ. The trim removed 5 bases at V and 9 bases at J, leaving 11 bases unmatched. The CDR3 has 15 residues.

CDR3 region: CASSQDQDRGGETQYF. The CDR3 coding sequence is TGTGCCAGCAGCCAAGATCAGGATCGGGGGGGAGAGACCCAGTACTTC. The V gene is TRBV3-1 (or the pseudogene TRBV3-2), the J gene TRBJ2-5; 8 nucleotides agree with TRBD2. This CDR3 comprises 16 residues. Per germline, CDR1 LGHDT and CDR2 YNNKEL (reference sequence). Losses at the gene ends were 0 bases for V and 4 bases for J; bases not matched to a gene: 7.